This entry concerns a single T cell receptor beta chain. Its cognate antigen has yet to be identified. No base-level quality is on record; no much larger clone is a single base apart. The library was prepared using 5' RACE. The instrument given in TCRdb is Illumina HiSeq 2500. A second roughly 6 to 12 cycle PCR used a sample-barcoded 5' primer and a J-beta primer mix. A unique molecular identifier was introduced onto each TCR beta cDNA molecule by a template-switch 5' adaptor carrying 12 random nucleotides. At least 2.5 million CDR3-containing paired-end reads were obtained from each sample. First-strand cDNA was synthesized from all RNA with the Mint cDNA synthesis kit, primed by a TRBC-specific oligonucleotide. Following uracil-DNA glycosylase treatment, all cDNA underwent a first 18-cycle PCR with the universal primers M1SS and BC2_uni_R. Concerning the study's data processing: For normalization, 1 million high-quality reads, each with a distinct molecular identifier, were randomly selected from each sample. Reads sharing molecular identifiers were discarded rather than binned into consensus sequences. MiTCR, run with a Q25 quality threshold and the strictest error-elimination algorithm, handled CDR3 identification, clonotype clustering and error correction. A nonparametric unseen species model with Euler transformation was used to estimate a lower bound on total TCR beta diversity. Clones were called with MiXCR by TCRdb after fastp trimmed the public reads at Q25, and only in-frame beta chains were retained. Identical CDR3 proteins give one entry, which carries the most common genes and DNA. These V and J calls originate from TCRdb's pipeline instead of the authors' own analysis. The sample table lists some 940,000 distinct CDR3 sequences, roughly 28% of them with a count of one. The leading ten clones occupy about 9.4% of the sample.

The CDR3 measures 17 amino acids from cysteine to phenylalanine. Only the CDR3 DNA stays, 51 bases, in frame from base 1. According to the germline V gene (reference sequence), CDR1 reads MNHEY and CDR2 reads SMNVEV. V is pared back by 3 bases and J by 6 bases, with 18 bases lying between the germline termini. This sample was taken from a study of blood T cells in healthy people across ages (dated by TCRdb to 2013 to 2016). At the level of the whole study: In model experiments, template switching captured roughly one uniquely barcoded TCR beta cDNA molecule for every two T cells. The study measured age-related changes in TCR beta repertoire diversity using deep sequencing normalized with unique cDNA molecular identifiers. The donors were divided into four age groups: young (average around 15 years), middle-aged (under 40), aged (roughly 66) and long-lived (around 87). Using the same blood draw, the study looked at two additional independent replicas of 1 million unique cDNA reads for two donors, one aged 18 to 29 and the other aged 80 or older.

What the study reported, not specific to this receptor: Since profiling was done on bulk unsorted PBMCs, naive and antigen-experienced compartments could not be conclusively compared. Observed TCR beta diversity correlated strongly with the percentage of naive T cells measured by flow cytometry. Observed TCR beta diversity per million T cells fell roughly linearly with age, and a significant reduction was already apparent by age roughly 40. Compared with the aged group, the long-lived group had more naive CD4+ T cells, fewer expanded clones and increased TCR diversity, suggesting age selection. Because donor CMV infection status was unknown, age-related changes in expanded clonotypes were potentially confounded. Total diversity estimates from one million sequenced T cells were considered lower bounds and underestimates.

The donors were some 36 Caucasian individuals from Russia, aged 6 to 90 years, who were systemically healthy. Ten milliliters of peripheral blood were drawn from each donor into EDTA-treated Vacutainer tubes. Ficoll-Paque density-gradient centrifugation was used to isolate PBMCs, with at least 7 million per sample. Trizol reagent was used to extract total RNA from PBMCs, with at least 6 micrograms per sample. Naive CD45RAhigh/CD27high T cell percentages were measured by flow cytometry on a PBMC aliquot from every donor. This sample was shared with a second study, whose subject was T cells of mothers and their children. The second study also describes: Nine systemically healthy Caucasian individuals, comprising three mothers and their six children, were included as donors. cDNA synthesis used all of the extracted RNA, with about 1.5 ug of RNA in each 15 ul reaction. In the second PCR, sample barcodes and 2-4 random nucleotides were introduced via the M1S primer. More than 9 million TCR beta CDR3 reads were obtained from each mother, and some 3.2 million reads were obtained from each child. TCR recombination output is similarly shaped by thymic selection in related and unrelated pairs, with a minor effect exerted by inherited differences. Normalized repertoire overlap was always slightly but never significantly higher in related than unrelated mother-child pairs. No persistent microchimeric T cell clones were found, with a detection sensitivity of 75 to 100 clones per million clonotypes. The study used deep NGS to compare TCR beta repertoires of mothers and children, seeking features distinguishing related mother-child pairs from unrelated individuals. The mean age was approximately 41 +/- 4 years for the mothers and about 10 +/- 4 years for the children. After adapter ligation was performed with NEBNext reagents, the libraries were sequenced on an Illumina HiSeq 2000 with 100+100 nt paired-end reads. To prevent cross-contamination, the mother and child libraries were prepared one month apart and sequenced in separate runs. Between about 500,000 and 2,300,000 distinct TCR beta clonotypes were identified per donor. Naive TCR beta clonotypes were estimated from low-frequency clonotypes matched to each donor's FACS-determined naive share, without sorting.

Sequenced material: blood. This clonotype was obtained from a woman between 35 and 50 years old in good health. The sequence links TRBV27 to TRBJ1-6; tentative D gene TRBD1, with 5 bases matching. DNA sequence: TGTGCCAGCAGTTTTGGGGCCTGGGGGATAGGTAATTCACCCCTCCACTTT. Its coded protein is CASSFGAWGIGNSPLHF.